These T cell receptor beta chains were read from a single sample in a study of CD8 T cells in ankylosing spondylitis. TCRdb reanalysed the 5' RACE reads using MiXCR and keeps one entry per CDR3 protein. The sample yields around 91,000 distinct CDR3 sequences, roughly 9% seen once. Sequencing was performed on blood, either unsorted or a sorted T cell fraction (not recorded which). The receptors originated from a male donor with ankylosing spondylitis. Each CDR3 is given with its conserved first and last residue. A D gene is named only where the DNA matches it firmly. Part of the rows lack a size; the others show once, few, many or a class for expanded clones.

CASSERQPINEQFF TGTGCCAGCAGTGAAAGGCAGCCGATTAATGAGCAGTTCTTC . TRBV6-1 . TRBJ2-1
CASSQGSVGYNEQFF TGTGCCAGCAGCCAAGGTTCGGTTGGCTACAATGAGCAGTTCTTC . TRBV14 . TRBJ2-1
CASSEWDSYGYTF TGTGCCAGCAGTGAATGGGACAGCTATGGCTACACCTTC few TRBV25-1 TRBD1 TRBJ1-2
CSVGEGNNQPQHF TGCAGCGTTGGGGAGGGAAACAATCAGCCCCAGCATTTT . TRBV29-1 . TRBJ1-5
CASSVGLGETQYF TGTGCCAGCAGCGTAGGACTGGGGGAGACCCAGTACTTC few TRBV9 . TRBJ2-5
CASSEVPGGSYGYTF TGTGCCAGCAGTGAAGTGCCAGGGGGCTCCTATGGCTACACCTTC few TRBV2 TRBD1 TRBJ1-2
CASSFRESGTSANEQFF TGTGCCAGCAGTTTTAGGGAGTCCGGGACTAGCGCTAATGAGCAGTTCTTC . TRBV2 TRBD2 TRBJ2-1
CAEHGKGESYNEQFF TGTGCCGAACACGGAAAGGGGGAGTCCTACAATGAGCAGTTCTTC many TRBV7-9 . TRBJ2-1
CSAPSYNEQFF TGCAGTGCCCCATCTTACAATGAGCAGTTCTTC few TRBV20-1 . TRBJ2-1
CASSYTAEAYNEQFF TGTGCCAGCAGTTATACTGCAGAAGCTTACAATGAGCAGTTCTTC . TRBV6-5 . TRBJ2-1
CASSSGPDQPQHF TGTGCCAGCAGTTCAGGGCCCGATCAGCCCCAGCATTTT many TRBV6-6 . TRBJ1-5
CAWSAQTGAGPWETQYF TGTGCCTGGAGTGCCCAGACAGGGGCCGGCCCCTGGGAGACCCAGTACTTC . TRBV30 TRBD1 TRBJ2-5
CASSDRGGTGELFF TGTGCCAGCAGCGACAGGGGCGGCACCGGGGAGCTGTTTTTT many TRBV13 TRBD1 TRBJ2-2
CASSQDHPSEETQYF TGTGCCAGCAGCCAAGATCATCCTTCGGAGGAGACCCAGTACTTC many TRBV3-1 . TRBJ2-5
CASSQMGNTEAFF TGTGCCAGCAGTCAGATGGGGAACACTGAAGCTTTCTTT . TRBV27 . TRBJ1-1
CASSGTGDGYTF TGCGCCAGCAGCGGGACAGGGGATGGCTACACCTTC many TRBV5-1 TRBD1 TRBJ1-2
CASSYLLATNEQFF TGTGCCAGCAGTTACCTACTAGCAACCAATGAGCAGTTCTTC many TRBV6-5 . TRBJ2-1
CASSRDTAYEQYF TGTGCCAGCAGCCGGGACACCGCCTACGAGCAGTACTTC few TRBV27 . TRBJ2-7
CASSLPIGTSGRLSSYNEQFF TGTGCCAGCAGCTTACCGATTGGGACTAGCGGGAGACTCAGCTCCTACAATGAGCAGTTCTTC few TRBV7-2 TRBD2 TRBJ2-1
CSSIGLAINEQFF TGCAGCTCAATCGGGCTAGCGATCAATGAGCAGTTCTTC many TRBV29-1 . TRBJ2-1
CASSGLNTDTQYF TGTGCCAGCAGTGGGTTGAACACAGATACGCAGTATTTT . TRBV6-1 . TRBJ2-3
CASSLTLLAGPLPSYEQYF TGTGCCAGCAGCTTAACCTTGTTAGCGGGACCCCTGCCCTCCTACGAGCAGTACTTC . TRBV11-2 TRBD2 TRBJ2-7
CASSFPLVVSGNTIYF TGTGCCAGCAGTTTCCCTTTAGTAGTCTCTGGAAACACCATATATTTT many TRBV12-3/TRBV12-4 . TRBJ1-3
CASSPTGTSQPQHF TGTGCCAGCAGCCCGACAGGGACTAGTCAGCCCCAGCATTTT many TRBV12-3/TRBV12-4 TRBD1 TRBJ1-5
CASSHSGTTGGEQFF TGCGCCAGCAGCCACTCCGGGACCACCGGAGGTGAGCAGTTCTTC few TRBV4-1 . TRBJ2-1
CASSLAGMEPQHF TGTGCCAGCAGTTTAGCAGGGATGGAGCCCCAGCATTTT many TRBV12-3/TRBV12-4 . TRBJ1-5
CASSLAEPSGILNEQFF TGTGCCAGCAGCTTGGCCGAGCCTAGCGGGATTCTCAATGAGCAGTTCTTC few TRBV5-6 TRBD2 TRBJ2-1
CASSRIGVVGNQPQHF TGTGCCAGCAGCAGAATCGGGGTCGTCGGCAATCAGCCCCAGCATTTT many TRBV7-8 . TRBJ1-5
CASSPGTSLRGDTQYF TGTGCCAGCAGCCCCGGGACATCCCTTCGAGGAGATACGCAGTATTTT . TRBV11-3 . TRBJ2-3
CASSWGTNYGYTF TGTGCCAGCAGTTGGGGAACTAACTATGGCTACACCTTC few TRBV12-3/TRBV12-4 . TRBJ1-2